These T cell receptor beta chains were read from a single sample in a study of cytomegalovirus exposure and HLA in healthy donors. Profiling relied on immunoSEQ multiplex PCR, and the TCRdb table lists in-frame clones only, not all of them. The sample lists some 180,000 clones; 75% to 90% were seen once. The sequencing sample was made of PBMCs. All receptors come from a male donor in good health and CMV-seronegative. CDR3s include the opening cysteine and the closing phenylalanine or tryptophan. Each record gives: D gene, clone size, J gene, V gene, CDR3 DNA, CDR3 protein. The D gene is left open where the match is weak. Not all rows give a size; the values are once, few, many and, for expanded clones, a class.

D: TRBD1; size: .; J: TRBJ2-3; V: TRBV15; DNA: TGTGCCACCAGCCCTGACAGGGGGTTTTCAGATACGCAGTATTTT; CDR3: CATSPDRGFSDTQYF
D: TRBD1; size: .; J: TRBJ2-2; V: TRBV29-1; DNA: TGCAGCGTTAGGGACAGGGACACCGGGGAGCTGTTTTTT; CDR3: CSVRDRDTGELFF
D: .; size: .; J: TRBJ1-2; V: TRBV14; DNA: TGTGCCAGCAGCCAGCCCCCGTGGCACTATGGCTACACCTTC; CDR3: CASSQPPWHYGYTF
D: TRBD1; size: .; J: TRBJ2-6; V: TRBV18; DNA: TGTGCCAGCTCATACAAGGGACAGTACACTGGGGCCAACGTCCTGACTTTC; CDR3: CASSYKGQYTGANVLTF
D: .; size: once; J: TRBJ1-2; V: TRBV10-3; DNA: TGTGCCATCAGTGAAGCCCAGGGCACCTATGGCTACACCTTC; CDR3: CAISEAQGTYGYTF
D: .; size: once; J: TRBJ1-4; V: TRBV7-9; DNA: TGTGCCAGCAGCTGGCGGGGGCAACTGTTTTTT; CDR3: CASSWRGQLFF
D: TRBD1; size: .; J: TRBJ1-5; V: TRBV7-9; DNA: TGTTCCAGCAGCTCCGGGACAGGGAATTTGGGCAATCAGCCCCAGCATTTT; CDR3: CSSSSGTGNLGNQPQHF
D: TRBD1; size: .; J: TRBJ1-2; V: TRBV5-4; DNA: TGTGCCAGCAGCTTGTTTCCAGGACAGGGGGCGCGAGGCTACACCTTC; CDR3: CASSLFPGQGARGYTF
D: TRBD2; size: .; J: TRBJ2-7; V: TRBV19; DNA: TGTGCCAGTAGTATTGGGAGGGCACCCTCCTACGAGCAGTACTTC; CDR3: CASSIGRAPSYEQYF
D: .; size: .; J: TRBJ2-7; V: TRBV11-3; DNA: TGTGCCGGCGGGCCCTTCCCCTACGAGCAGTACTTC; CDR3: CAGGPFPYEQYF
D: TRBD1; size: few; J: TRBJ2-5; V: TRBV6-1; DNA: TGTGCCAGTGAGCGTCTACGACAGGGAGAAGAGACCCAGTACTTC; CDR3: CASERLRQGEETQYF
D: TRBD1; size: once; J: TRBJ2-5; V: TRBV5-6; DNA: TGTGCCAGCAGACAAGACAGGGTTGAGACCCAGTACTTC; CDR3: CASRQDRVETQYF
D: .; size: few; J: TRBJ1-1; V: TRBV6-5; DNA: TGTGCCAGCAGTTACTCCGGGGGGCGAAGACCTGAAGCTTTCTTT; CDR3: CASSYSGGRRPEAFF
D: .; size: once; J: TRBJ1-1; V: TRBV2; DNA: TGTGCCGGCATCTTGGAGGCGGGGAACACTGAAGCTTTCTTT; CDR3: CAGILEAGNTEAFF
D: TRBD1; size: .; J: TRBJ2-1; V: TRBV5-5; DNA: TGTGCCAGCAGCTTGGACAGGGGGTATTACAATGAGCAGTTCTTC; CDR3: CASSLDRGYYNEQFF
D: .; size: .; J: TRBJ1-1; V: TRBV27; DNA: TGTGCCAGCAGTTTGTGGCAGGGCTTGGGCACTGAAGCTTTCTTT; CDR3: CASSLWQGLGTEAFF
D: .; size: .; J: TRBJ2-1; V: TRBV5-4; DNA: TGTGCCAGCAGCAGTCCGTCCCCGCGAGAATCCGACAATGAGCAGTTCTTC; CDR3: CASSSPSPRESDNEQFF
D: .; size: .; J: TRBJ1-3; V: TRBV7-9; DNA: TGTGCCAGCAGCGCAAACAGGGCTTCCTCTGGAAACACCATATATTTT; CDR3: CASSANRASSGNTIYF
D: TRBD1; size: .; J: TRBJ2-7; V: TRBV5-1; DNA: TGCGCCAGCGGTCGACAGGGTGATTCCTACGAGCAGTACTTC; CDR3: CASGRQGDSYEQYF
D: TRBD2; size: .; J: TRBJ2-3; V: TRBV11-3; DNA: TGTGCCAGCAGCTTGCGTTGGGGGGGTGACCCGGATACGCAGTATTTT; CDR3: CASSLRWGGDPDTQYF
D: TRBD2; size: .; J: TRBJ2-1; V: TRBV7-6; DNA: TGTGCCAGCAGCTTAGCGCCGGGGGGTGAGCAGTTCTTC; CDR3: CASSLAPGGEQFF
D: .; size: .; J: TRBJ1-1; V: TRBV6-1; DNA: TGTGCCAGCAGTCTAGAGATGAACACTGAAGCTTTCTTT; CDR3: CASSLEMNTEAFF
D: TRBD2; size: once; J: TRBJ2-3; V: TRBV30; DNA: TGTGCCTGCCGACTAGCGGGGTACACAGATACGCAGTATTTT; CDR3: CACRLAGYTDTQYF
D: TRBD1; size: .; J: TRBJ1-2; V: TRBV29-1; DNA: TGCAGCGTTGCCGGGACAGGGGGCGCAGCCCACTTC; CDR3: CSVAGTGGAAHF
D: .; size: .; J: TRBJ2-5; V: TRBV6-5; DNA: TGTGCCAGCAGTTACCAGGGGTGGGAGACCCAGTACTTC; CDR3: CASSYQGWETQYF
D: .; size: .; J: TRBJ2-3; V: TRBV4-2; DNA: TGTGCCAGCAGCCAAACAGGATTTAGCACAGATACGCAGTATTTT; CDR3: CASSQTGFSTDTQYF
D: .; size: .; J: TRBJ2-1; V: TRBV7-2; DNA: TGTGCCAGCACTCCCAGGGTAAGCCAATACAATGAGCAGTTCTTC; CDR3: CASTPRVSQYNEQFF
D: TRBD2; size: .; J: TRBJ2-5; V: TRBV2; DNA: TGTGCCAGCAGCGGACTAGCGGGGGGCCTGTACCAAGAGACCCAGTACTTC; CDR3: CASSGLAGGLYQETQYF
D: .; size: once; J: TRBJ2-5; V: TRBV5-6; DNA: TGTGCCAGCAGCTCCAGGGGTGGGGAGACCCAGTACTTC; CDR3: CASSSRGGETQYF
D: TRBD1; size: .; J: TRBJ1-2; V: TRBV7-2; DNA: TGTGCCAGCAGCTATGGGACAGCCACGAACTATGGCTACACCTTC; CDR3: CASSYGTATNYGYTF
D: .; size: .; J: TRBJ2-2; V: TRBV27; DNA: TGTGCCAGCAGTTTATCCTCTTCTTCCACCGGGGAGCTGTTTTTT; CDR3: CASSLSSSSTGELFF
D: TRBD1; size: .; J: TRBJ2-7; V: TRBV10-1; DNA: TGCGCCAGCAGTGGACCCGGGACAGATGAATACGAGCAGTACTTC; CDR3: CASSGPGTDEYEQYF
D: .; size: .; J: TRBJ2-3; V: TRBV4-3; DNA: TGCGCCAGCAGCCAGGAGTGGAGCACAGATACGCAGTATTTT; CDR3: CASSQEWSTDTQYF
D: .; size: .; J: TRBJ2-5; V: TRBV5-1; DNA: TGCGCCAGCAGCTTCTCCCCCGGGTCGCAAGAGACCCAGTACTTC; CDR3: CASSFSPGSQETQYF
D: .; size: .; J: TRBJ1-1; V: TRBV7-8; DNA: TGTGCCAGCAGCTTGCACGAGCGGCAGGACACTGAAGCTTTCTTT; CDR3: CASSLHERQDTEAFF
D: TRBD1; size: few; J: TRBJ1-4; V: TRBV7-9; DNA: TGTGCCAGCAGCCCCCTGACAGGGACTAATGAAAAACTGTTTTTT; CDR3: CASSPLTGTNEKLFF
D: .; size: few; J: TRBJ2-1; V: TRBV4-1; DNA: TGCGCCAGCAGCCAAGCGTTGGGGCCAGGGGTTTCAGGTGAGCAGTTCTTC; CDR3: CASSQALGPGVSGEQFF
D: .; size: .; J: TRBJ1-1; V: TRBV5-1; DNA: TGCGCCAGCAGCTTGAGGGGCTTGGGTACTGAAGCTTTCTTT; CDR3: CASSLRGLGTEAFF
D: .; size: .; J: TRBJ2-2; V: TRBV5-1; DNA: TGCGCCAGCAGCTTGGCCATCTGGGGAGACGGGGAGCTGTTTTTT; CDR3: CASSLAIWGDGELFF
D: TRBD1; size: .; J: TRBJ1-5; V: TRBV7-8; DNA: TGTGCCAGCAGCTCACTCCCGGGACAGAGCAATCAGCCCCAGCATTTT; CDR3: CASSSLPGQSNQPQHF
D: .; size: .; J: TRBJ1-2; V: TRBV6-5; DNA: TGTGCCAGCAGTTACTCGACAGTCGGGAACTATGGCTACACCTTC; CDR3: CASSYSTVGNYGYTF
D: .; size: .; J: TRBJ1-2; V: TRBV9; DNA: TGTGCCAGCAGTGAATATGCAATCGGGGGCTACACCTTC; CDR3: CASSEYAIGGYTF
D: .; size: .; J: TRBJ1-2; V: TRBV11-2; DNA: TGTGCCAGCAGCCCTTTAAACTATGGCTACACCTTC; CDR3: CASSPLNYGYTF
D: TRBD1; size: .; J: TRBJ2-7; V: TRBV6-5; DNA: TGTGCCAGCAGTTACTCGGGACAGGGGTACGAGCAGTACTTC; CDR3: CASSYSGQGYEQYF
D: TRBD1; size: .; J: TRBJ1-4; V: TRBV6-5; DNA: TGTGCCAGCAGTTCCGAGCCGACAGGGTGGGAAAAACTGTTTTTT; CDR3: CASSSEPTGWEKLFF
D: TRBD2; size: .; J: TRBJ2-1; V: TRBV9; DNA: TGTGCCAGCAGCGAGGGGGACGGGACTAGCGGAAGTAGGAGTCTTTACGGTGAGCAGTTCTTC; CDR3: CASSEGDGTSGSRSLYGEQFF